This T cell receptor beta chain was profiled in a study of cytomegalovirus exposure and HLA in healthy donors (dated by TCRdb to the late 2010s). For the study in its entirety: A later analysis indicated that the 110 or so validation repertoires were generated on the platform also employed for the 700 or so repertoires of the first cohort. To predict cytomegalovirus infection status, the study brought together high-throughput TCR immunosequencing, statistical association of individual TCRs with disease status, and machine learning. The study was designed to test whether signatures of past pathogen exposure could be identified by cataloging public T cell receptors. Besides the first cohort of roughly 660 subjects, a separate validation cohort made up of over 95 different subjects was used. Summary of the overall study and its limitations: The classifier was reported to diagnose cytomegalovirus status with high specificity and sensitivity in both the original and validation cohorts. The study listed 164 TCR beta chains as associated with cytomegalovirus. A later analysis lacked HLA typing for the validation cohort, so it scored co-occurrence in that cohort across all 120 or so repertoires. In a later analysis, TCRs clustered in the first cohort were found to also tend to co-occur in the roughly 130 validation repertoires, with approximately 95% of cluster scores above 0. Most TCR sequences were observed very rarely across donors, whereas some public TCRs were present in many individuals. The authors suggested that the approach could potentially be extended to other disease states and immunological phenotypes. In vitro tests confirmed that three of the cytomegalovirus-associated TCR beta chains recognize cytomegalovirus antigens.

Library preparation employed the immunoSEQ multiplex PCR assay. Concerning the study's data processing: To diagnose cytomegalovirus status from the catalog of TCR beta chain sequences, a statistical classification framework was built. This immuneACCESS table, as held by TCRdb, lists in-frame sequences with V and J called but not all clones. Of the missing ones, under half trace to an unresolved V gene in checked studies; the others have no known cause. V, J and clone size reflect that table, while D and trimming were determined from the DNA. The sample contains around 200,000 clones, roughly four fifths of them found a single time. The ten largest account for approximately 3% of the sample. Separate from the approximately 670-subject first cohort, the validation cohort of about 120 subjects was the group to which the donors belonged. CDR1 and CDR2, per the germline V gene, are SGHDN and FVKESK. Including the terminal cysteine and phenylalanine, the CDR3 comprises 11 residues. The DNA shown is the 33-base CDR3, in frame from base 1. Between the V and J ends, shortened by 8 bases and 5 bases respectively, the junction contains 10 bases.

This clone was observed a handful of times. The antigen it binds to is not known. Base qualities are not provided; no much larger clone lies one nucleotide away. This chain joins TRBV14 to TRBJ2-7; no D gene is confidently identified. This TCR came from a woman aged 18-29 years in good health and CMV-seropositive. Sequencing input: PBMCs. The CDR3 sequence is CASGAWNEQYF. The DNA sequence is given as TGTGCCAGCGGAGCCTGGAACGAGCAGTACTTC.